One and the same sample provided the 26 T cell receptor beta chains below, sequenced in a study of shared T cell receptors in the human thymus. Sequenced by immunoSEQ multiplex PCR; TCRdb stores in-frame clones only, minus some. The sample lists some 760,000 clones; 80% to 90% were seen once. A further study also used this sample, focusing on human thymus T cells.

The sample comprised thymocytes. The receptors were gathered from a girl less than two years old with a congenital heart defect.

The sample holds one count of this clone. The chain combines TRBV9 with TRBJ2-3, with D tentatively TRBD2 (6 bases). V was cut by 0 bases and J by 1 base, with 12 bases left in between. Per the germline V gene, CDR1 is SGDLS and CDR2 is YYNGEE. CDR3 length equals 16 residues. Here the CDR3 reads CASSVGPQRGTDTQYF. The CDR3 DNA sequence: TGTGCCAGCAGCGTAGGTCCACAGCGGGGCACAGATACGCAGTATTTT.

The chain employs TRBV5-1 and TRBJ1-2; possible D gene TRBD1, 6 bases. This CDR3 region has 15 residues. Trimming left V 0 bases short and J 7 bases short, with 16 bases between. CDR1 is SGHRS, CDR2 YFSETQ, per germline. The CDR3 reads CASSLALQGLTGYTF. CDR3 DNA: TGCGCCAGCAGCTTGGCCCTTCAGGGGCTGACTGGCTACACCTTC.

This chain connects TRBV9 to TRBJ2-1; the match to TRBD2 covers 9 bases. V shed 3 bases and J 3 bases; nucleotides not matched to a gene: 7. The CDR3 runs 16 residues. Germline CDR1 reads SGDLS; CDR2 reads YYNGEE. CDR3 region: CASSGGGELHYNEQFF. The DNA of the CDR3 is TGTGCCAGCAGCGGCGGGGGGGAACTACACTACAATGAGCAGTTCTTC.

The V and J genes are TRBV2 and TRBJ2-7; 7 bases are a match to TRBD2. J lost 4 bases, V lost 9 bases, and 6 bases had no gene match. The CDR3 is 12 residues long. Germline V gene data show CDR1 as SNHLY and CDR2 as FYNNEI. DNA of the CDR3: TGTGCCAGTCGGGGGGACCCGTACGAGCAGTACTTC. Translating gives CASRGDPYEQYF.

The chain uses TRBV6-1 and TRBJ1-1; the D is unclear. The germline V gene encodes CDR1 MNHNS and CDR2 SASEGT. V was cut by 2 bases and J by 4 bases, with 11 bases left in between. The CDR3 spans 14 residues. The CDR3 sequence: CASSEPLFLTEAFF. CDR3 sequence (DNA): TGTGCCAGCAGTGAACCCTTGTTTCTCACTGAAGCTTTCTTT.

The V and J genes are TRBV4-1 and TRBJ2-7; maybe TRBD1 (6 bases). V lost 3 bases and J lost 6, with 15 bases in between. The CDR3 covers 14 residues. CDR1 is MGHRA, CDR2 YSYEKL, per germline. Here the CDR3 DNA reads TGCGCCAGCAGCCACCGCGAAACAGGGTTCGAGCAGTACTTC. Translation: CASSHRETGFEQYF.

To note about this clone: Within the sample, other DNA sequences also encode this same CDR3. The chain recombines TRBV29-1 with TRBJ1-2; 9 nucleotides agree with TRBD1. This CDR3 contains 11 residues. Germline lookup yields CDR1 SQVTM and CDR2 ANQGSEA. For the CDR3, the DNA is TGCAGTGTGGGACAGGGCTATGGCTACACCTTC. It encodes CSVGQGYGYTF.

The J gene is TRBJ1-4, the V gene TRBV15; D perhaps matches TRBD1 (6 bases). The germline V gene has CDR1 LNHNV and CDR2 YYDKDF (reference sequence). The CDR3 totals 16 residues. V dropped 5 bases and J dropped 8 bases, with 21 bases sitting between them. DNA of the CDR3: TGTGCCACCAGCTCGACTCACAGGGTTTATCAAGAAAAACTGTTTTTT. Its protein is CATSSTHRVYQEKLFF. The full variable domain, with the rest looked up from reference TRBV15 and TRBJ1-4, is DAMVIQNPRYQVTQFGKPVTLSCSQTLNHNVMYWYQQKSSQAPKLLFHYYDKDFNNEADTPDNFQSRRPNTSFCFLDIRSPGLGDTAMYLCATSSTHRVYQEKLFFGSGTQLSVL.

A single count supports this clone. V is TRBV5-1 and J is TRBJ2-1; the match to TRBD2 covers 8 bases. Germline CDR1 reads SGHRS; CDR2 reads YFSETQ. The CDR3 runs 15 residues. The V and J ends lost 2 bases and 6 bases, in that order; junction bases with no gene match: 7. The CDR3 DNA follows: TGCGCCAGCAGCTTTTCGATAGCGGGGCGCAATGAGCAGTTCTTC. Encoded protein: CASSFSIAGRNEQFF.

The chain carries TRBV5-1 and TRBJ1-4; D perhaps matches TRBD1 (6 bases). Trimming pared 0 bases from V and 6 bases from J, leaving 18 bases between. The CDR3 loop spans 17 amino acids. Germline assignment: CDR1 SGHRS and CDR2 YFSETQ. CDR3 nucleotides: TGCGCCAGCAGCTTGGGGGGGCGGGGGAAAAAGTATGAAAAACTGTTTTTT. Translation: CASSLGGRGKKYEKLFF.

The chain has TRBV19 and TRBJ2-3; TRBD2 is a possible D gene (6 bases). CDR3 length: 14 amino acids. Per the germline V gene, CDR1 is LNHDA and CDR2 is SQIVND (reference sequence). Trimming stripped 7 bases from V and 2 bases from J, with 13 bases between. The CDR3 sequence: CASTLGEVTDTQYF. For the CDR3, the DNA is TGTGCCAGTACTCTTGGGGAGGTCACAGATACGCAGTATTTT.

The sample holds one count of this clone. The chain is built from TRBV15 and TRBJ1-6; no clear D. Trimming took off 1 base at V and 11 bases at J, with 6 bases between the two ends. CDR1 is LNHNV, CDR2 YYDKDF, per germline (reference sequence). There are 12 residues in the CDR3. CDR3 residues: CATSRVAPPLHF. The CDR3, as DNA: TGTGCCACCAGCAGAGTAGCACCACCCCTCCACTTT.

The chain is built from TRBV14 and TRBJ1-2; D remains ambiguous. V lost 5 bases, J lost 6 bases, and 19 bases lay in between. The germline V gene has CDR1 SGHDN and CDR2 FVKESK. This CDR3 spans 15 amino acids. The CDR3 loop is CASSAPDGRENGYTF. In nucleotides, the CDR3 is TGTGCCAGCAGCGCACCTGACGGGAGGGAGAATGGCTACACCTTC.

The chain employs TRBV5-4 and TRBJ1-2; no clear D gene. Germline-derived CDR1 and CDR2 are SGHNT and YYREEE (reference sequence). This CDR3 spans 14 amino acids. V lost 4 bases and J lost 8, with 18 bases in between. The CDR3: CASSPGLYLRGYTF. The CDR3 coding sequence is TGTGCCAGCAGCCCAGGACTATATCTACGGGGCTACACCTTC. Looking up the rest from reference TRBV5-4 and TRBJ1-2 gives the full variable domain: ETGVTQSPTHLIKTRGQQVTLRCSSQSGHNTVSWYQQALGQGPQFIFQYYREEENGRGNFPPRFSGLQFPNYSSELNVNALELDDSALYLCASSPGLYLRGYTFGSGTRLTVV.

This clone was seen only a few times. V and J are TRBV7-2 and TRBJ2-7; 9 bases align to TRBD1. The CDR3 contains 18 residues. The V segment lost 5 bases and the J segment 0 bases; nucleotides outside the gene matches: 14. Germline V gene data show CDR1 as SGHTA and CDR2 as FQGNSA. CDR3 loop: CASSPKLRGTGTSYEQYF. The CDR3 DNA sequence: TGTGCCAGCAGCCCGAAGTTGAGAGGGACAGGGACCTCCTACGAGCAGTACTTC. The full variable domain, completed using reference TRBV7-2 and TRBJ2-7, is GAGVSQSPSNKVTEKGKDVELRCDPISGHTALYWYRQSLGQGLEFLIYFQGNSAPDKSGLPSDRFSAERTGGSVSTLTIQRTQQEDSAVYLCASSPKLRGTGTSYEQYFGPGTRLTVT.

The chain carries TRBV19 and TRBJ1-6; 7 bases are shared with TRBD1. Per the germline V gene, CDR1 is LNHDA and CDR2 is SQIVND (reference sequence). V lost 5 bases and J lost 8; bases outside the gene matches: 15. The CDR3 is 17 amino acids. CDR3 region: CASSLLPDRFGDSPLHF. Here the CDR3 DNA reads TGTGCCAGTAGTCTCCTTCCGGACAGGTTTGGGGATTCACCCCTCCACTTT.

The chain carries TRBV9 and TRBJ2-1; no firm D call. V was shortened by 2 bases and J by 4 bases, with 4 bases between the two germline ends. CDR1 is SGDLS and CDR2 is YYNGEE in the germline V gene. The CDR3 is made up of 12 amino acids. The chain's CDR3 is CASSVVYNEQFF. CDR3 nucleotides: TGTGCCAGCAGCGTCGTTTACAATGAGCAGTTCTTC.

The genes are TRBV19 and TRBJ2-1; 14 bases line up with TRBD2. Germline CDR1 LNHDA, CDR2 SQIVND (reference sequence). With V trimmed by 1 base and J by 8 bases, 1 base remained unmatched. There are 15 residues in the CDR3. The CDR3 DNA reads TGTGCCAGTAGTATAGGACTAGCGGGGGGGCATGAGCAGTTCTTC. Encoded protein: CASSIGLAGGHEQFF.

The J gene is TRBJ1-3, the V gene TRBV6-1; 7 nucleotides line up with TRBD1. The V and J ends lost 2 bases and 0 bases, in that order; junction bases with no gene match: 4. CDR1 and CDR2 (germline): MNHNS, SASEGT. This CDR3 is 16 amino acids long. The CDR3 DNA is TGTGCCAGCAGTGAATGGGACAGCCCCTCTGGAAACACCATATATTTT. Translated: CASSEWDSPSGNTIYF.

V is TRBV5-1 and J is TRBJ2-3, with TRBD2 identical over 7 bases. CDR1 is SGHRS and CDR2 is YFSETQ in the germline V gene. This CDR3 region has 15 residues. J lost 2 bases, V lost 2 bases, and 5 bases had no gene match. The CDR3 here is CASSFLGGYTDTQYF. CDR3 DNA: TGCGCCAGCAGCTTCTTGGGGGGGTACACAGATACGCAGTATTTT.

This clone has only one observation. The CDR3 loop reads CASSSRSPASGGTYEQYF. The CDR3 nucleotides read TGTGCCAGTAGTTCCCGTTCCCCCGCTAGCGGGGGGACCTACGAGCAGTACTTC. V gene TRBV19 combines with J gene TRBJ2-7; 11 positions agree with TRBD2. Trimming took 5 bases from V and 2 from J; bases not matched to a gene: 14. The CDR3 is 18 amino acids. Germline CDR1 LNHDA, CDR2 SQIVND (reference sequence).

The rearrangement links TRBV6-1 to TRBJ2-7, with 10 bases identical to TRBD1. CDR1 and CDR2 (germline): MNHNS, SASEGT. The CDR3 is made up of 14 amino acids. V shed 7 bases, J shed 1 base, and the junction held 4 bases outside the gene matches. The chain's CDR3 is CASIGTGASYEQYF. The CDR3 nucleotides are TGTGCCAGCATCGGGACAGGGGCGTCCTACGAGCAGTACTTC.

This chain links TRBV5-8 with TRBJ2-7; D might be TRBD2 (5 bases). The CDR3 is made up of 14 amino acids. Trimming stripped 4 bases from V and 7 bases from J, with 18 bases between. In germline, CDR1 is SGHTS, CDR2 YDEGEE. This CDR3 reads CASSPTTGNREQYF. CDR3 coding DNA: TGTGCCAGCAGCCCCACCACCGGGAATAGGGAGCAGTACTTC.

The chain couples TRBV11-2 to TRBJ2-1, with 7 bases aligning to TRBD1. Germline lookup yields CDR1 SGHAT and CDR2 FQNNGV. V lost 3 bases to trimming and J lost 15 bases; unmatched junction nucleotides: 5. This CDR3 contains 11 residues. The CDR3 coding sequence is TGTGCCAGCAGCTTTAGGGACAGAGGGTTCTTC. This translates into CASSFRDRGFF.

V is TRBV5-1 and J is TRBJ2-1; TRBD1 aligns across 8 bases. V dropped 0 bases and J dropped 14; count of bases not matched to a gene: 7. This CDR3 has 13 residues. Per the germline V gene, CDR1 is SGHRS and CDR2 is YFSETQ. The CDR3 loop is CASSLEDRGNEFF. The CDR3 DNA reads TGCGCCAGCAGCTTGGAAGACAGGGGAAATGAGTTCTTC.

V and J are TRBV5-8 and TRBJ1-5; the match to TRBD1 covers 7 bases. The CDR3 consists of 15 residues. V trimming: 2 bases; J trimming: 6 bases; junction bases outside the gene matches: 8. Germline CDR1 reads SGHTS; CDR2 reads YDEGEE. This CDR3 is CASSLQGPPAQPQHF. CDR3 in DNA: TGTGCCAGCAGCTTACAGGGGCCCCCGGCTCAGCCCCAGCATTTT.